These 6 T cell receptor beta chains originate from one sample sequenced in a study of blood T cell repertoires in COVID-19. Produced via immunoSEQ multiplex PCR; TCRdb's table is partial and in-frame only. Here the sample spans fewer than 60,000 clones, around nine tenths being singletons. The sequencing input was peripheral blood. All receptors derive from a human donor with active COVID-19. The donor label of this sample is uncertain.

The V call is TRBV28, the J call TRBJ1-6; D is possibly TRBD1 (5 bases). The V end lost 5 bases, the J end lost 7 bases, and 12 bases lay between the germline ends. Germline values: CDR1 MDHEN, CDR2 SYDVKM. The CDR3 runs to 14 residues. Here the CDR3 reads CASSRDSTNSPLHF. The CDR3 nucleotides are TGTGCCAGCAGTCGAGACAGTACGAATTCACCCCTCCACTTT.

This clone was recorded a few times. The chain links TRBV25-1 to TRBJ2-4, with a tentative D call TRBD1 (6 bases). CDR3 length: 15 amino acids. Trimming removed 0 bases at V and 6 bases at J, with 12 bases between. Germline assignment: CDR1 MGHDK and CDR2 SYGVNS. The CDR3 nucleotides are TGTGCCAGCAGTGAATATAAGGGGGATGCAAACATTCAGTACTTC. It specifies CASSEYKGDANIQYF.

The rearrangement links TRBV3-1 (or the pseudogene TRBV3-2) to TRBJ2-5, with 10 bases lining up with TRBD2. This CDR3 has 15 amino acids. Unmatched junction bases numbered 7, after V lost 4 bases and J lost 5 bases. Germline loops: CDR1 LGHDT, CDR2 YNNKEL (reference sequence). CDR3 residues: CASSPAGGPWETQYF. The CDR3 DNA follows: TGTGCCAGCAGCCCAGCGGGGGGGCCGTGGGAGACCCAGTACTTC.

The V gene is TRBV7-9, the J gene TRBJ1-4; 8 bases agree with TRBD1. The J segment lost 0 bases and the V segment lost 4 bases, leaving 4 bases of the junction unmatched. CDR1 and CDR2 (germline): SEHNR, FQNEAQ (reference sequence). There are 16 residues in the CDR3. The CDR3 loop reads CASSWDRKATNEKLFF. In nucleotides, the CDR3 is TGTGCCAGCAGCTGGGACAGGAAGGCAACTAATGAAAAACTGTTTTTT.

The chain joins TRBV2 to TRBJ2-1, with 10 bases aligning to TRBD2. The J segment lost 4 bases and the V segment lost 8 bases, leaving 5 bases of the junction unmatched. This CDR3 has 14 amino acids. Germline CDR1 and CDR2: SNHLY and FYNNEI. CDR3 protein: CASRSGGAYNEQFF. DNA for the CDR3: TGTGCCAGCCGCAGCGGGGGGGCATACAATGAGCAGTTCTTC.

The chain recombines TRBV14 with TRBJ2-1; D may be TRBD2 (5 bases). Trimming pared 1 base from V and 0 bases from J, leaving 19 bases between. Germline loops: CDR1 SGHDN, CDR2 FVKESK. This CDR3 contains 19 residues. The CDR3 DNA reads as TGTGCCAGCAGCCAAGGTGGATATGGCGGGCTAAGCTCCTACAATGAGCAGTTCTTC. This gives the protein CASSQGGYGGLSSYNEQFF.